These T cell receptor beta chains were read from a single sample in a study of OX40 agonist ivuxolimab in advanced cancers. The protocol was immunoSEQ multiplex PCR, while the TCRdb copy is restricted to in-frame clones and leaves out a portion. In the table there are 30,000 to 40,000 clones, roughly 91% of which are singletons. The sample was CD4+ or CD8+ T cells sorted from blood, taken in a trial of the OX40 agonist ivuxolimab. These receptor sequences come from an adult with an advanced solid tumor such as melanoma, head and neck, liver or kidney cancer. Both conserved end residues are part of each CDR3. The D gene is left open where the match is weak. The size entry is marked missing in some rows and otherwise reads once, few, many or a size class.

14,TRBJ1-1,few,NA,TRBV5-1,TGCGCCAGCAGCCCAAGAGGGATTAGCACTGAAGCTTTCTTT,CASSPRGISTEAFF
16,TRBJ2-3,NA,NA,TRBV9,TGTGCCAGCAGCGTAAAGGGTTCCACCCACACAGATACGCAGTATTTT,CASSVKGSTHTDTQYF
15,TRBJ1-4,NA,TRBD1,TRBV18,TGTGCCAGCTCACCAGGGACAGGCAGGCATGAAAAACTGTTTTTT,CASSPGTGRHEKLFF
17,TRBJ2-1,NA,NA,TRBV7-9,TGTGCCAGCAGCGAAGGCCCCCGCGGGGCTAGTATCAATGAGCAGTTCTTC,CASSEGPRGASINEQFF
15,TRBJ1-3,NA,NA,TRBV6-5,TGTGCCAGCAGCCCGGGCCCGGCGGCTGGAAACACCATATATTTT,CASSPGPAAGNTIYF
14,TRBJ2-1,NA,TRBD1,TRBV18,TGTGCCAGCTCAACGACAGGGGGCCGGGATGAGCAGTTCTTC,CASSTTGGRDEQFF
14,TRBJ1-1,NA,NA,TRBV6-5,TGTGCCAGCAGTCAACGGGACGGTGGGACTGAAGCTTTCTTT,CASSQRDGGTEAFF
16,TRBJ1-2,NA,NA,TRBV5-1,TGCGCCAGCAGCTTGGAGGGGCGCGAGGATGGTCGTGGCTACACCTTC,CASSLEGREDGRGYTF
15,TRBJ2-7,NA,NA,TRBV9,TGTGCCAGCAGCCCATTTGTCGGTTTCTCCTACGAGCAGTACTTC,CASSPFVGFSYEQYF
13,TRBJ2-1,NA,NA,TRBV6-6,TGTGCCAGCGGCCGAGAGGGATTCAATGAGCAGTTCTTC,CASGREGFNEQFF
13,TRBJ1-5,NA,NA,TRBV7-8,TGTGCCAGCAGCTTCGGTCTAGGCCAGCCCCAGCATTTT,CASSFGLGQPQHF
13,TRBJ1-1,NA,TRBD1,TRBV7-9,TGTGCCAGCACGAGACAGGGAAAGACTGAAGCTTTCTTT,CASTRQGKTEAFF
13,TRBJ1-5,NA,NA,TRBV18,TGTGCCAGCTCACCAACCTTCGGGCAGCCCCAGCATTTT,CASSPTFGQPQHF
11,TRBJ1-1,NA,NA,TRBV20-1,TGCAGTGCTAGTCAGGACACTGAAGCTTTCTTT,CSASQDTEAFF
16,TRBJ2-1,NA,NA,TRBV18,TGTGCCAGCTCACCAGTACGACCGCCAAGTCCCAATGAGCAGTTCTTC,CASSPVRPPSPNEQFF
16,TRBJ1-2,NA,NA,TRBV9,TGTGCCAGCAGCGCGAACAGTGCGAAATCCAACTATGGCTACACCTTC,CASSANSAKSNYGYTF
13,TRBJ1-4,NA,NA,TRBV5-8,TGTGCCAGCAGCTTGGGGCGGCCTACCTTACTGTTTTTT,CASSLGRPTLLFF
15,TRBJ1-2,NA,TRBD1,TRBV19,TGTGCCAGTAGCCCACAGGGGTCCCAATCCCGGTCACCCTTCTTC,CASSPQGSQSRSPFF
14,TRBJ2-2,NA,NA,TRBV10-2,TGCGCCAGCATTCTCGCGGGGCCCGCCGGGGAGCTGTTTTTT,CASILAGPAGELFF
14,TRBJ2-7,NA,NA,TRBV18,TGTGCCAGCTCACCTCCGGGACGGTCCCTCGAGCAGTACTTC,CASSPPGRSLEQYF
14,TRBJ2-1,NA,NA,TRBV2,TGTGCCAGCGGGGCGCTCCAAAGTACCAATGAGCAGTTCTTC,CASGALQSTNEQFF
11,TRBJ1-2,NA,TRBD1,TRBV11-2,TGTGCCAGCGGACAGGGCTATGGCTACACCTTC,CASGQGYGYTF